The source of this T cell receptor (beta chain) is a study of cytotoxic CD8 clonotypes in ibrutinib-treated CLL. Study-wide context: After treatment lasting a median 12 months, range 6 to 36, response samples were collected.

In this sample, this clone turned up a few times. No antigen is known for it. Some clones are missing from TCRdb's copy, which holds only in-frame ones; the method was immunoSEQ multiplex PCR. The sample shows about 35,000 clones, 71% of them seen only once. V was trimmed by 0 bases and J by 10 bases, leaving 13 bases between them. CDR3 length equals 14 residues. Germline values: CDR1 SGHDT, CDR2 YYEEEE. General study points: Clonality (at baseline) was higher than in age-matched healthy donors and tracked circulating CD8+ T-cell counts.

The material sequenced was PBMCs, taken at disease progression, from a patient treated with ibrutinib. This TCR was sampled from a human donor with chronic lymphocytic leukemia. The gene calls are TRBV5-6 and TRBJ2-2; no definite D call. Written as DNA, the CDR3 is TGTGCCAGCAGCTTGGTGCCGGTGGGTGCGGAGCTGTTTTTT. Amino acid sequence: CASSLVPVGAELFF.